This T cell receptor (beta chain) was found in a study of blood T cell repertoires in COVID-19. The repertoire was sequenced with immunoSEQ multiplex PCR; TCRdb's copy has only in-frame clones and lacks some. Of some 210,000 clones in the sample, roughly 88% are singletons; the top ten hold roughly 6.2%. This TCR derives from a woman aged 40-49 years who had recovered from COVID-19. The sequenced sample was peripheral blood.

The CDR3 sequence: CASSLEAGEYNEQFF. The DNA of the CDR3 is TGCGCCAGCAGCTTGGAGGCGGGAGAGTACAATGAGCAGTTCTTC. V gene TRBV5-1 combines with J gene TRBJ2-1; TRBD2 matches at 7 bases. CDR1 is SGHRS and CDR2 is YFSETQ in the germline V gene. The CDR3 sequence is 15 residues long. The junction had 4 bases not matched to a gene; V was cut back by 0 bases and J by 4 bases.